The rows below give T cell receptor beta chains drawn from one sample of a study of response to subunit inactivated influenza vaccine. From the RT-PCR reads, TCRdb called clonotypes with MiXCR, one entry per CDR3 protein. Of about half a million distinct CDR3 sequences in the sample, 10% to 11% were seen once. Material: PBMCs from blood, obtained roughly 6 weeks after vaccination. These receptors were collected from a man between 50 and 59 years old who received an inactivated influenza vaccine. Both conserved end residues are part of each CDR3.

>TRBJ2-1|TRBV20-1
CSAAPRGSVNEQFF
>TRBJ1-1|TRBV7-9
CASNPGHNTEAFF
>TRBJ1-2|TRBV4-2
CASSQDGTYGYTF
>TRBJ1-5|TRBV7-8
CASSLTGSGNQPQHF
>TRBJ2-1|TRBV5-5
CASSGRGQLLNYNEQFF
>TRBJ2-7|TRBV5-1
CASSLSWAPTYEQYF
>TRBJ1-4|TRBV7-9
CATLIRGDEKLFF
>TRBJ1-2|TRBV7-9
CASSLRGQATNYGYTF
>TRBJ2-2|TRBV10-3
CAINPGGINTGELFF
>TRBJ2-2|TRBV7-6
CASRMGGGLANTGELFF
>TRBJ2-4|TRBV29-1
CSVEDKNIQYF
>TRBJ1-5|TRBV5-1
CASSLALAKEVQPQHF
>TRBJ2-1|TRBV7-3
CASSPKLAGARDEQFF
>TRBJ1-6|TRBV9
CASSLPGDSPLHF
>TRBJ1-6|TRBV6-2/TRBV6-3
CASKWDADSPLHF
>TRBJ2-7|TRBV20-1
CSASGTGTSGTYEQYF
>TRBJ2-1|TRBV12-3/TRBV12-4
CASSLEVGSSYNEQFF
>TRBJ2-1|TRBV12-3/TRBV12-4
CASSFLGLSNEQFF
>TRBJ2-1|TRBV5-1
CASSLVYNEQFF
>TRBJ1-3|TRBV11-2
CASSPHRNTIYF
>TRBJ2-7|TRBV28
CASGPGTRALYEQYF
>TRBJ2-2|TRBV5-1
CASSSGQGRSAGELFF
>TRBJ2-1|TRBV4-3
CASSQDVRTSVGTNEQFF
>TRBJ2-2|TRBV5-6
CASTISGLTNTGELFF
>TRBJ2-3|TRBV6-5
CASSYHRDSDGQYF
>TRBJ2-5|TRBV7-2
CASSFPPEKTQYF
>TRBJ2-1|TRBV20-1
CSARGGKVYNEQFF
>TRBJ2-5|TRBV28
CASSLLAGYQETQYF
>TRBJ2-7|TRBV28
CASSTAGTGIHEQYF
>TRBJ2-7|TRBV15
CATSRDRTVYEQYF
>TRBJ1-2|TRBV10-3
CAILETTNYGYTF
>TRBJ2-5|TRBV20-1
CSGERTTLMQETQYF
>TRBJ2-5|TRBV5-1
CASSLDGGGALETQYF
>TRBJ2-1|TRBV29-1
CSFGTGIYNEQFF
>TRBJ1-3|TRBV18
CASALASSGNTIYF
>TRBJ2-7|TRBV24-1
CATRSGTGPDEQYF
>TRBJ2-5|TRBV28
CASGQQGVQETQYF
>TRBJ2-3|TRBV10-3
CAIGRPGDPDTQYF
>TRBJ1-4|TRBV6-2/TRBV6-3
CASSTSPGRSNEKLFF
>TRBJ1-2|TRBV20-1
CSASGTSAYGYTF